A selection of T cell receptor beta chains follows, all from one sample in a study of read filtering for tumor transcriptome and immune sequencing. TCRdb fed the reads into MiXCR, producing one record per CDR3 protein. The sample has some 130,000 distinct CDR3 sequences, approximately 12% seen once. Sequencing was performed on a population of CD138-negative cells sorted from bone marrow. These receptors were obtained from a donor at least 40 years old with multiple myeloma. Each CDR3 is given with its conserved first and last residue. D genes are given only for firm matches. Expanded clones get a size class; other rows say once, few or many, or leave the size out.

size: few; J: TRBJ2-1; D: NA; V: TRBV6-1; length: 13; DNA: TGTGCCAGCGGCCGTTTACGATCAAATGAGCAGTTCTTC; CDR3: CASGRLRSNEQFF
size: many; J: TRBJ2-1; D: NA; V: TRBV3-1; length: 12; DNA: TGTGCCAGCAGCCCCCGATACAATGAGCAGTTCTTC; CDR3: CASSPRYNEQFF
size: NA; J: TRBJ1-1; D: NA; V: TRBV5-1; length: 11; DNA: TGCGCCAGCAGCGAGGACACTGAAGCTTTCTTT; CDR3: CASSEDTEAFF
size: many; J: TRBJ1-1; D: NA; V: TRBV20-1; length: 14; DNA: TGCAGTGCTCCACCGGGATGGGGAAAGACTGAAGCTTTCTTT; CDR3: CSAPPGWGKTEAFF
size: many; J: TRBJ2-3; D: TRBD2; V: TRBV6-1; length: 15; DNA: TGTGCCAGCAGAGCGGGGTTTAGGCGGACAGATACGCAGTATTTT; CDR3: CASRAGFRRTDTQYF
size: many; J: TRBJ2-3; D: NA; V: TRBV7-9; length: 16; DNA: TGTGCCAGCAGCACCGGGACGGCTACTAGCACAGATACGCAGTATTTT; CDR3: CASSTGTATSTDTQYF
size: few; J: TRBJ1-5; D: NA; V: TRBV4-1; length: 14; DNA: TGCGCCAGCAGCCAAGAGGGGGACAATCAGCCCCAGCATTTT; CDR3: CASSQEGDNQPQHF
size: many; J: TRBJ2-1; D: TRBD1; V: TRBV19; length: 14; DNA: TGTGCCAGTGACCGACAGGGGGGTTACAATGAGCAGTTCTTC; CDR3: CASDRQGGYNEQFF
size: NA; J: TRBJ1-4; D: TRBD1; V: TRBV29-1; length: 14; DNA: TGCAGCGTTGACCCCGGACAGGGAGGAGAAAAACGGTTTTTT; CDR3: CSVDPGQGGEKRFF
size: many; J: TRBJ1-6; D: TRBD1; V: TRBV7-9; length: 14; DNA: TGTGCCAGCAGCTTAGGACAGGGGACTTCACCCCTCCACTTT; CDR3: CASSLGQGTSPLHF
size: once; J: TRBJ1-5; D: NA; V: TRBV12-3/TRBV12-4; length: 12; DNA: TGTGCCGGCAGTTTGGAGGATCAGCCCCAGCATTTT; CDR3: CAGSLEDQPQHF
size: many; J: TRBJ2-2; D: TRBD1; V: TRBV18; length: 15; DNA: TGTGCCAGCTCCTTAGGACAGGAGAACACCGGGGAGCTGTTTTTT; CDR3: CASSLGQENTGELFF
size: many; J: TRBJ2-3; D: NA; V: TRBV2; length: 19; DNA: TGTGCCAGCAGTGACCGGGCTAGCGTAGACATTATCCACACAGATACGCAGTATTTT; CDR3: CASSDRASVDIIHTDTQYF
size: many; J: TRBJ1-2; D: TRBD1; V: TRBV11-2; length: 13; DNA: TGTGCCAGCAGCTCCGGGACAGCCTATGGCTACACCTTC; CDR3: CASSSGTAYGYTF
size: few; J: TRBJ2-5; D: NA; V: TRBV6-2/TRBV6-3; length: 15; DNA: TGTGCCAGCAGTTACTCCACGGTCGACGGGGAGACCCAGTACTTC; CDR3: CASSYSTVDGETQYF
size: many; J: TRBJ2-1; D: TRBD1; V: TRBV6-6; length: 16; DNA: TGTGCCAGCAGTCGCGCAGGGGGCCAGATATACAATGAGCAGTTCTTC; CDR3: CASSRAGGQIYNEQFF
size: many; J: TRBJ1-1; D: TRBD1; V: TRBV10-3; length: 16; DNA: TGTGCCATCAGTGAATTCCAGACAGGGAGCGGCACTGAAGCTTTCTTT; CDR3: CAISEFQTGSGTEAFF
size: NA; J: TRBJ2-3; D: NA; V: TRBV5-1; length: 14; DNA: TGCGCCAGCAGCTTTAGCACCCTGACAGATACGCAGTATTTT; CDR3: CASSFSTLTDTQYF
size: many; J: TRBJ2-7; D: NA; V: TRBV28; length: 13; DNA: TGTGCCAGCAGCCTGGATGGGAATTACGAGCAGTACTTC; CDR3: CASSLDGNYEQYF
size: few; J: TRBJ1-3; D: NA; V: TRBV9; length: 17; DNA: TGTGCCAGCAGCGCCCGTTCAGGGTCCCACTCTGGAAACACCATATATTTT; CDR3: CASSARSGSHSGNTIYF
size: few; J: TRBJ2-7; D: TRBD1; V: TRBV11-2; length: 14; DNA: TGTGCCAGCGGCTACTCGGGACAGGGCTACGAGCAGTACTTC; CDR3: CASGYSGQGYEQYF
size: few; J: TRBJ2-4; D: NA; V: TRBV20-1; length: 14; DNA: TGCAGTGCTAGAAGGAGGGGCGGCAGAAACATTCAGTACTTC; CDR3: CSARRRGGRNIQYF
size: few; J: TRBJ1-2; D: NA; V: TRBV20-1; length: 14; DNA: TGCAGTGCTAGTGTTGGGACACTACCCTATGGCTACACCTTC; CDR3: CSASVGTLPYGYTF
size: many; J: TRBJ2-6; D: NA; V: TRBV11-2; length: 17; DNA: TGTGCCAGCAGCTTGTGGCGTACAGTGTCTGGGGCCAACGTCCTGACTTTC; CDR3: CASSLWRTVSGANVLTF
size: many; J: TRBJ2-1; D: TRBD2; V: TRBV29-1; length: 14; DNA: TGCAGCGTTGTTACTAGCGGGGGTTACAATGAGCAGTTCTTC; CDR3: CSVVTSGGYNEQFF
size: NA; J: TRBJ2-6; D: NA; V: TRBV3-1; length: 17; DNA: TGTGCCAGCAGCCAAGATCTACGGGCAACGGGGGCCAACGTCCTGACTTTC; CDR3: CASSQDLRATGANVLTF
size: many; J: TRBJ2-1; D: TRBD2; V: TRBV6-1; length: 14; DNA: TGTGCCAGCGAAAATCTAGCGGGAGCCTCGGGGAAGTTCTTC; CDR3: CASENLAGASGKFF
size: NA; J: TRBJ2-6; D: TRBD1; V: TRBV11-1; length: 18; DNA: TGTGCCAGCAGGAACACCGGGACAGGGGGCGCTGGGGCCAACGTCCTGACTTTC; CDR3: CASRNTGTGGAGANVLTF
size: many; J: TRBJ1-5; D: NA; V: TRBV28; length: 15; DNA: TGTGCCACCACGGGAAACAGACATAGCAATCAGCCCCAGCATTTT; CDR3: CATTGNRHSNQPQHF
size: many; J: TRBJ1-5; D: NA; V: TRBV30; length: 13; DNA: TGTGCCTGGGGAGGGCCCAGCAATCAGCCCCAGCATTTT; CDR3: CAWGGPSNQPQHF
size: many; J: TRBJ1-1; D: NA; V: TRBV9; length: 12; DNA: TGTGCCAGCAGCCCCCCGAGCACTGAAGCTTTCTTT; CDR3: CASSPPSTEAFF
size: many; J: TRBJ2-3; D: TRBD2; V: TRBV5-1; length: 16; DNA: TGCGCCAGCAGCTTGGAAGTAGCGGGCTACACAGATACGCAGTATTTT; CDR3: CASSLEVAGYTDTQYF
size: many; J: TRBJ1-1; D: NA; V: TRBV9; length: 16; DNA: TGTGCCAGCAGCGTAGGGGGGGCGATTATGGGTACTGAAGCTTTCTTT; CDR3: CASSVGGAIMGTEAFF
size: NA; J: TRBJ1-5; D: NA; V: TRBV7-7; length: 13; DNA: TGTGCTAGCAGCCAGGACACTAATCAGCCCCAGCATTTT; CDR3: CASSQDTNQPQHF
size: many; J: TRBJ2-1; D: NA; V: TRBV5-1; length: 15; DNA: TGCGCCAGCAGCTTGGCTGCGGGAAGGTTAGGTGAGCAGTTCTTC; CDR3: CASSLAAGRLGEQFF
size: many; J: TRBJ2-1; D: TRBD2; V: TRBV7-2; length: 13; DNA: TGTGCCAGCAGCTTGGGGGACTATCGTGAGCAGTTCTTC; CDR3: CASSLGDYREQFF
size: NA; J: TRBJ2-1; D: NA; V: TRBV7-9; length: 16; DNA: TGTGTCACCAGCGCCGGGTCAGGGGAAACCTACAATGAGCAGTTCTTC; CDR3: CVTSAGSGETYNEQFF
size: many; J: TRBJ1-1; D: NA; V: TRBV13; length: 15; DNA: TGTGCCAGCAGCTTAGGAGGGGGTCTCTGGGCTGAAGCTTTCTTT; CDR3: CASSLGGGLWAEAFF
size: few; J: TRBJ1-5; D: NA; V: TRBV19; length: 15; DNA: TGTGTCAGTAGTATTACGGGGCGATACAATCAGCCCCAGCATTTT; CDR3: CVSSITGRYNQPQHF
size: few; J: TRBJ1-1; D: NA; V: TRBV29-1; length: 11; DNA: TGCAGCGTTGAGGGGGTCAGTCAAGCTTTCTTT; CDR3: CSVEGVSQAFF
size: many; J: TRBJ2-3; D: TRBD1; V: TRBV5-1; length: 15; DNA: TGCGCCAGCAGCCCCGGGACAGCCTACACAGATACGCAGTATTTT; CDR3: CASSPGTAYTDTQYF
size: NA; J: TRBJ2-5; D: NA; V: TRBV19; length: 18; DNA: TGTGCCAGTAGCAGTATAGTAGGAAGGGTTTCGGATGAAGAGACCCAGTACTTC; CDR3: CASSSIVGRVSDEETQYF
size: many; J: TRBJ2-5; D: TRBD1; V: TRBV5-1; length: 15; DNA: TGCGCCAGCAGCATCCTCGGGACAGAACAAGAGACCCAGTACTTC; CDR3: CASSILGTEQETQYF
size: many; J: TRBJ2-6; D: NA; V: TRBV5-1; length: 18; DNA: TGCGCCAGCAGCTTTGCTTCGGCGGGGGCGGATGGGGCCAACGTCCTGACTTTC; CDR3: CASSFASAGADGANVLTF
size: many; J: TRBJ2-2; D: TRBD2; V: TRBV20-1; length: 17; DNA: TGCAGTGCTAGGGGTCTAGCGGGGAGCGCGAACACCGGGGAGCTGTTTTTT; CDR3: CSARGLAGSANTGELFF
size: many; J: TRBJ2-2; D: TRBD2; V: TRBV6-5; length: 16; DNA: TGTGCCAGCAGGGAAACTAGCGGGGGGAACACCGGGGAGCTGTTTTTT; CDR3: CASRETSGGNTGELFF
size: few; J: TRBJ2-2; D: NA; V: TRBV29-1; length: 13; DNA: TGCAGCGTTGAGACATCGAACACCGGGGAGCTGTTTTTT; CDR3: CSVETSNTGELFF